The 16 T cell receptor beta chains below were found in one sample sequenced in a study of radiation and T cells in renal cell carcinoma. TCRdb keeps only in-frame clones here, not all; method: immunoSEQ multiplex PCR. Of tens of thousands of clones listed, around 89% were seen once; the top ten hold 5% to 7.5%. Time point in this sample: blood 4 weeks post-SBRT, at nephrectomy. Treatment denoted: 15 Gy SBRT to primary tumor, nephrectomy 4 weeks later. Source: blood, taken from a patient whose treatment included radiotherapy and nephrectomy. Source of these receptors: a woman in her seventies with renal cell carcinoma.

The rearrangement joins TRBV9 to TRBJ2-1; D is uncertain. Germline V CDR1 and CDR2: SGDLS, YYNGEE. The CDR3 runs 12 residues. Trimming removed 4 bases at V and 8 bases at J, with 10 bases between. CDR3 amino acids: CASSQSWDEQFF. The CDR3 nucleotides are TGTGCCAGCAGCCAGTCCTGGGATGAGCAGTTCTTC.

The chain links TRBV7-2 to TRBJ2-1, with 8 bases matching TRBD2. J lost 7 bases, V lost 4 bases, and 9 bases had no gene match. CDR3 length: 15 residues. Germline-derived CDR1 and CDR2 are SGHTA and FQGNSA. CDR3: CASSYRAGLENEQFF. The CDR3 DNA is TGTGCCAGCAGCTACCGCGCGGGACTAGAGAATGAGCAGTTCTTC.

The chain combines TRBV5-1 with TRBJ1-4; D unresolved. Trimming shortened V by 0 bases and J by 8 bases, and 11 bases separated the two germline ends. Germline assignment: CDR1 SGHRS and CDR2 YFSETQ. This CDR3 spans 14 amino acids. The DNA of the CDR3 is TGCGCCAGCAGCTTGGGTACGGCGGGGGAAAAACTGTTTTTT. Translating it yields CASSLGTAGEKLFF.

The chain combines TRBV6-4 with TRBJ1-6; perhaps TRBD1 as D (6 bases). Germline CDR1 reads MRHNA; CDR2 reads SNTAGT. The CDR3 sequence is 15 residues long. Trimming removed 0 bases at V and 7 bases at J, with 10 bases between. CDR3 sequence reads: CASSDSTGLNSPLHF. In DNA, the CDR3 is TGTGCCAGCAGTGACTCGACAGGCCTAAATTCACCCCTCCACTTT.

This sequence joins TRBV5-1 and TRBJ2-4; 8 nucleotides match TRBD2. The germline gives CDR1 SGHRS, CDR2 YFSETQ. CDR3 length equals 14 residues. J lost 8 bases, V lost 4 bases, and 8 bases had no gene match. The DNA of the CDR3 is TGCGCCAGCAGCGCCGGGGGGGCCAGGTACATTCAGTACTTC. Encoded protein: CASSAGGARYIQYF.

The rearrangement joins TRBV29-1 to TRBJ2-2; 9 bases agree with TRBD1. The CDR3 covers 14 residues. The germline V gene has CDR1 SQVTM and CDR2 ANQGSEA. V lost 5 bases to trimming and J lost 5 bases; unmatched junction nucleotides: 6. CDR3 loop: CSVLGTGMTGELFF. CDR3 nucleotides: TGCAGCGTTCTCGGGACAGGGATGACCGGGGAGCTGTTTTTT.

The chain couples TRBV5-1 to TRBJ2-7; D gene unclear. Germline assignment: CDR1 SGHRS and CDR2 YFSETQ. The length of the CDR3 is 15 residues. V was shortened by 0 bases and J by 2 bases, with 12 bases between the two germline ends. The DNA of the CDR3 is TGCGCCAGCAGCTTGGTTGACGGGCTTACCTACGAGCAGTACTTC. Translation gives CASSLVDGLTYEQYF.

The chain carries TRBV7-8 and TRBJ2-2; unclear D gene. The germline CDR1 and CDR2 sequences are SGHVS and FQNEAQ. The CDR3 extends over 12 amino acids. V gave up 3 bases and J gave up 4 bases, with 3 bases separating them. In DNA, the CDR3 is TGTGCCAGCAGCTTCGTCACCGGGGAGCTGTTTTTT. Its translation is CASSFVTGELFF.

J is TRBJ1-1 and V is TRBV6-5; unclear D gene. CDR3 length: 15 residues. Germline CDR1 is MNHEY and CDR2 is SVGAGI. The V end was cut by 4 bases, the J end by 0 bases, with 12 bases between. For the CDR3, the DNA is TGTGCCAGCAGTTCCGGACCATCTATGAACACTGAAGCTTTCTTT. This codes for CASSSGPSMNTEAFF.

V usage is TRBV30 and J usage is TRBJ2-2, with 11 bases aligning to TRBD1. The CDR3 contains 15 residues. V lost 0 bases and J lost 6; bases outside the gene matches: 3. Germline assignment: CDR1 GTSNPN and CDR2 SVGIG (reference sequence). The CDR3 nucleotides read TGTGCCTGGAGTGTACTGGACAGGGGGCCCGGGGAGCTGTTTTTT. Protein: CAWSVLDRGPGELFF.

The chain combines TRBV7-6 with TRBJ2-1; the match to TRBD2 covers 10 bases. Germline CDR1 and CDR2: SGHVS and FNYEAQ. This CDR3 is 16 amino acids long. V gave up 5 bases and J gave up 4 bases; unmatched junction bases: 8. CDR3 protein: CASSPRLAGAYNEQFF. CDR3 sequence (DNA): TGTGCCAGCAGCCCCAGACTAGCGGGCGCATACAATGAGCAGTTCTTC.

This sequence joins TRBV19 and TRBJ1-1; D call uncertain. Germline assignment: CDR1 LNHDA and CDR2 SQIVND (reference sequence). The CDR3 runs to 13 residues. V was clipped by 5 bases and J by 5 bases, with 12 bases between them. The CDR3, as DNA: TGTGCCAGTAGTGACGGTCTGCGGACTGAAGCTTTCTTT. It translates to CASSDGLRTEAFF. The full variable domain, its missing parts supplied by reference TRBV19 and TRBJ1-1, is DGGITQSPKYLFRKEGQNVTLSCEQNLNHDAMYWYRQDPGQGLRLIYYSQIVNDFQKGDIAEGYSVSREKKESFPLTVTSAQKNPTAFYLCASSDGLRTEAFFGQGTRLTVV.

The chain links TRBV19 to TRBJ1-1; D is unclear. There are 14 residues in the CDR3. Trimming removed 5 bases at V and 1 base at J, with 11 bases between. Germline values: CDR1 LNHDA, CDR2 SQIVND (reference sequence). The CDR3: CASSEYQGNTEAFF. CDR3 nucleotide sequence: TGTGCCAGTAGTGAGTACCAAGGGAACACTGAAGCTTTCTTT.

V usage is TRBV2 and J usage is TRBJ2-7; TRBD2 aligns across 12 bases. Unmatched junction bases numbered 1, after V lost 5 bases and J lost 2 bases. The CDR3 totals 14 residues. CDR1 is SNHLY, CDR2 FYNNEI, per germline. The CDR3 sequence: CASSPSGGAYEQYF. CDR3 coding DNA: TGTGCCAGCAGTCCTAGCGGGGGGGCCTACGAGCAGTACTTC.

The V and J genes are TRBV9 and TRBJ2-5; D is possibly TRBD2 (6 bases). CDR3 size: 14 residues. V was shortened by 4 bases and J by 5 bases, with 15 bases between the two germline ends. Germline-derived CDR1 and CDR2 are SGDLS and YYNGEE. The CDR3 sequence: CASSQIAERETQYF. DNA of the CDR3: TGTGCCAGCAGCCAGATAGCGGAACGGGAGACCCAGTACTTC.

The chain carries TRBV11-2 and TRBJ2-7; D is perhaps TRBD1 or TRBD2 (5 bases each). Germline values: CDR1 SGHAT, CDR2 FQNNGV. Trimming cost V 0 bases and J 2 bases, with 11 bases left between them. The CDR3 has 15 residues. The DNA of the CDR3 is TGTGCCAGCAGCTTAGAGGGGACGGTAGCCTACGAGCAGTACTTC. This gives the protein CASSLEGTVAYEQYF.